The clone carrying this T cell receptor (beta chain) was seen a few times. Its target is not known. This sample was taken from a study of vaccination and CD4 T cells after COVID-19. Treatment specified: approximately 10-day PBMC culture with coronavirus spike peptide pools or control peptides (ViraFEST assay). Study-level results: Early post-infection timepoints were missing, and relatively few convalescent patients were studied.

The Oncomine TCR Beta short-read assay sequenced DNA from cultured CD4+ T cells. Someone extracted genomic DNA from cultured CD4+ T cells. TCRdb called the PCR reads again in MiXCR, with one record for every CDR3 protein. The table records 7,000 to 8,500 distinct CDR3 sequences, more than 50% of them present only once. This TCR came from a human donor who had recovered from COVID-19. Sequenced material: CD4+ T cells from blood, cultured in vitro.

CDR3 DNA: TGTGCCAGCAGCTTAGGTGGGCGCTATGGCTACACCTTC. It translates to CASSLGGRYGYTF. The chain uses TRBV7-3 and TRBJ1-2; D ambiguous. V was clipped by 2 bases and J by 4 bases, with 8 bases between them. This CDR3 has 13 residues. From germline, CDR1 is SGHTA and CDR2 FQGTGA.